The 16 T cell receptor beta chains below all came from one sample that was sequenced in a study of OX40 agonist ivuxolimab in advanced cancers. Data came from immunoSEQ multiplex PCR; TCRdb stores just in-frame clones and leaves some out. The sample yields approximately 61,000 clones, 91% seen once. The material sequenced was CD4+ or CD8+ T cells sorted from blood, taken in a trial of the OX40 agonist ivuxolimab. These receptors all stem from an adult with an advanced solid tumor such as melanoma, head and neck, liver or kidney cancer.

CDR3 loop: CASSFLAGGRNEQFF. CDR3 nucleotides: TGTGCCAGCAGCTTTCTAGCGGGGGGGCGCAATGAGCAGTTCTTC. The V call is TRBV7-2, the J call TRBJ2-1, with TRBD2 matching over 12 bases. CDR3 size: 15 residues. Per the germline V gene, CDR1 is SGHTA and CDR2 is FQGNSA. V shed 3 bases and J 6 bases; nucleotides not matched to a gene: 3.

This clone was picked up one time. The gene calls are TRBV7-9 and TRBJ1-6, with unresolved D. The CDR3 has 13 amino acids. V dropped 3 bases and J dropped 10 bases, with 10 bases sitting between them. Germline V lookup: CDR1 SEHNR, CDR2 FQNEAQ (reference sequence). The CDR3 sequence: CASSLGLGSPLHF. CDR3 sequence (DNA): TGTGCCAGCAGCTTGGGCCTGGGGTCACCCCTCCACTTT.

The CDR3 sequence: CASSLAPRQGWTGELFF. DNA for the CDR3: TGTGCCAGCAGTTTAGCGCCCCGACAGGGATGGACCGGGGAGCTGTTTTTT. The chain recombines TRBV27 with TRBJ2-2, with TRBD1 matching over 7 bases. This CDR3 region has 17 residues. Germline CDR1 is MNHEY and CDR2 is SMNVEV (reference sequence). V dropped 2 bases and J dropped 5; count of bases not matched to a gene: 11.

The chain has TRBV11-2 and TRBJ1-2, with 8 bases lining up with TRBD1. The CDR3 runs to 15 residues. The junction had 7 bases not matched to a gene; V was cut back by 4 bases and J by 3 bases. In germline, CDR1 is SGHAT, CDR2 FQNNGV. The CDR3 DNA sequence: TGTGCCAGCAGCTATTCAGGGGGCGCTGACTATGGCTACACCTTC. Its translation: CASSYSGGADYGYTF.

This clone was found a few times. The V gene is TRBV6-5, the J gene TRBJ2-3, with TRBD2 matching over 10 bases. The CDR3 is made up of 15 amino acids. Trimming cost V 6 bases and J 5 bases; bases outside gene matches: 8. Germline V gene lookup returns CDR1 MNHEY and CDR2 SVGAGI. The CDR3 protein is CASSLSGGAGDTQYF. The CDR3, as DNA: TGTGCCAGCAGCCTGAGCGGGGGGGCTGGAGATACGCAGTATTTT.

The chain is built from TRBV5-4 and TRBJ1-2; D perhaps matches TRBD1 (5 bases). The CDR3 has 15 residues. Germline CDR1 reads SGHNT; CDR2 reads YYREEE (reference sequence). Between the trimmed V and J ends, which lost 2 bases and 2 bases, there was a span of 13 bases. The CDR3 sequence is CASSFVEGLNYGYTF. DNA of the CDR3: TGTGCCAGCAGCTTTGTCGAGGGGCTGAACTATGGCTACACCTTC.

This chain links TRBV5-1 with TRBJ2-7; no clear D gene. CDR3 length: 14 amino acids. Germline CDR1 reads SGHRS; CDR2 reads YFSETQ. The V and J ends lost 0 bases and 4 bases respectively, with 11 bases between them. This CDR3 reads CASSLEVSPYEQYF. In DNA form, the CDR3 reads TGCGCCAGCAGCTTGGAAGTGAGTCCATACGAGCAGTACTTC.

CDR3 sequence (DNA): TGTGCCAGCAGCCCAGTCGGACTAGCGGTGAACACCGGGGAGCTGTTTTTT. Translating it yields CASSPVGLAVNTGELFF. This chain joins TRBV9 and TRBJ2-2; 10 positions agree with TRBD2. This CDR3 region has 17 residues. Germline lookup yields CDR1 SGDLS and CDR2 YYNGEE. Unmatched junction bases numbered 7, after V lost 4 bases and J lost 1 base.

The V and J genes are TRBV7-9 and TRBJ1-4; TRBD1 might be the D (6 bases). This CDR3 spans 13 amino acids. Germline V gene lookup returns CDR1 SEHNR and CDR2 FQNEAQ (reference sequence). V was shortened by 8 bases and J by 7 bases, with 14 bases between the two germline ends. The CDR3 DNA is TGTGCCAGCCTTCCGGGGGGCGGTGAAAAACTGTTTTTT. Amino acid sequence: CASLPGGGEKLFF. The entire variable domain, with the rest obtained from reference TRBV7-9 and TRBJ1-4, is as follows: DTGVSQNPRHKITKRGQNVTFRCDPISEHNRLYWYRQTLGQGPEFLTYFQNEAQLEKSRLLSDRFSAERPKGSFSTLEIQRTEQGDSAMYLCASLPGGGEKLFFGSGTQLSVL.

V and J are TRBV2 and TRBJ2-3, with TRBD1 matching over 7 bases. The CDR3 loop spans 20 amino acids. Germline trimming cut 3 bases from V and 1 base from J; bases unmatched to any gene: 19. Germline CDR1 is SNHLY and CDR2 is FYNNEI. CDR3 sequence reads: CASSDPRDSRMSLGTDTQYF. CDR3 coding DNA: TGTGCCAGCAGTGACCCTCGGGACAGTCGGATGAGTTTGGGCACAGATACGCAGTATTTT. The full variable domain, completed using reference TRBV2 and TRBJ2-3, is EPEVTQTPSHQVTQMGQEVILRCVPISNHLYFYWYRQILGQKVEFLVSFYNNEISEKSEIFDDQFSVERPDGSNFTLKIRSTKLEDSAMYFCASSDPRDSRMSLGTDTQYFGPGTRLTVL.

Notes on this clone: Other DNA sequences in this sample translate to the same CDR3. The V and J genes are TRBV9 and TRBJ1-3; unclear D gene. CDR3 length equals 14 residues. The V gene's germline CDR1 is SGDLS and CDR2 YYNGEE. V was pared by 2 bases and J by 1 base, with 7 bases between. The DNA for the CDR3 is TGTGCCAGCAGCGTGGCAGGTTCTGGAAACACCATATATTTT. This translates into CASSVAGSGNTIYF. The whole variable domain, remainder taken from reference TRBV9 and TRBJ1-3, is DSGVTQTPKHLITATGQRVTLRCSPRSGDLSVYWYQQSLDQGLQFLIQYYNGEERAKGNILERFSAQQFPDLHSELNLSSLELGDSALYFCASSVAGSGNTIYFGEGSWLTVV.

The rearrangement joins TRBV5-1 to TRBJ2-7; TRBD1 matches at 12 bases. The germline V gene has CDR1 SGHRS and CDR2 YFSETQ. CDR3 length: 12 amino acids. The V gene end was trimmed by 9 bases and the J gene end by 6 bases; junction bases not matched to a gene: 4. The CDR3 here is CATGTGGSEQYF. CDR3 in DNA: TGCGCCACCGGGACAGGGGGCTCCGAGCAGTACTTC.

The chain employs TRBV29-1 and TRBJ1-3; a weak D match, TRBD1 (5 bases). The CDR3 has 15 amino acids. Trimming removed 5 bases at V and 2 bases at J, with 16 bases between. Germline assignment: CDR1 SQVTM and CDR2 ANQGSEA. The CDR3 DNA reads TGCAGCGTTCGGACCCAGGGTTTCGCTGGAAACACCATATATTTT. This encodes CSVRTQGFAGNTIYF.

This clone has a single count. The chain links TRBV7-9 to TRBJ2-7; no clear D. Germline CDR1 SEHNR, CDR2 FQNEAQ (reference sequence). V lost 3 bases and J 0 bases, leaving 15 bases between the germline ends. This CDR3 has 16 residues. CDR3 bases: TGTGCCAGCAGCTTGAATTTTGTAGGCAGCTCCTACGAGCAGTACTTC. Translating gives CASSLNFVGSSYEQYF.

V gene TRBV13 combines with J gene TRBJ2-2, with 7 bases identical to TRBD1. Germline values: CDR1 PRHDT, CDR2 FYEKMQ (reference sequence). Trimming at V came to 4 bases and at J to 4 bases, leaving 3 bases not matched to a gene. The CDR3 is made up of 14 amino acids. CDR3 bases: TGTGCCAGCAGCTCGGACAGGCCCACCGGGGAGCTGTTTTTT. It encodes CASSSDRPTGELFF.

The J gene is TRBJ2-3, the V gene TRBV7-6; a weak D match, TRBD1 (6 bases). CDR1 is SGHVS and CDR2 is FNYEAQ in the germline V gene. The CDR3 has 14 amino acids. V was clipped by 4 bases and J by 3 bases, with 11 bases between them. This CDR3 is CASSYTGRTDTQYF. The CDR3 DNA is TGTGCCAGCAGCTACACAGGGCGGACAGATACGCAGTATTTT.